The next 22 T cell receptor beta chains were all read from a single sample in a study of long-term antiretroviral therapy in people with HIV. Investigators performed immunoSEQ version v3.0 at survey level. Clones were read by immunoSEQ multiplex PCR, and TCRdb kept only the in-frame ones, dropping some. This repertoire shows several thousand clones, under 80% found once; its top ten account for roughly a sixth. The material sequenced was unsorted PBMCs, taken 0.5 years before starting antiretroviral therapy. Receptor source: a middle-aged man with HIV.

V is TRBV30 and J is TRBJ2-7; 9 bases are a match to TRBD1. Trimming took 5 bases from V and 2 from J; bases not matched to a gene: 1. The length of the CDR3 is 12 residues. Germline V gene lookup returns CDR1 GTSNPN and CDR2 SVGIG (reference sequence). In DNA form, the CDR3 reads TGTGCCTGGGGACAGGGGACCTACGAGCAGTACTTC. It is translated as CAWGQGTYEQYF.

The CDR3 here is CASSLPTGTLHSYNSPLHF. Here the CDR3 DNA reads TGTGCCAGCAGCCTTCCCACCGGGACGCTACACTCCTATAATTCACCCCTCCACTTT. The chain links TRBV7-9 to TRBJ1-6; D perhaps matches TRBD1 (5 bases). The CDR3 is made up of 19 amino acids. Between the trimmed V and J ends, which lost 5 bases and 0 bases, there was a span of 20 bases. Germline CDR1 is SEHNR and CDR2 is FQNEAQ (reference sequence). Drawing the rest from reference TRBV7-9 and TRBJ1-6, the complete variable domain is DTGVSQNPRHKITKRGQNVTFRCDPISEHNRLYWYRQTLGQGPEFLTYFQNEAQLEKSRLLSDRFSAERPKGSFSTLEIQRTEQGDSAMYLCASSLPTGTLHSYNSPLHFGNGTRLTVT.

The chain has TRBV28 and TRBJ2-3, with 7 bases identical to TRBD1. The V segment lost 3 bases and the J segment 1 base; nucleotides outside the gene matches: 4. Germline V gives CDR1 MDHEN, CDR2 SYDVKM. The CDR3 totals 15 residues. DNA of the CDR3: TGTGCCAGCAGTTTTTATCAGGGGGGCACAGATACGCAGTATTTT. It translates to CASSFYQGGTDTQYF.

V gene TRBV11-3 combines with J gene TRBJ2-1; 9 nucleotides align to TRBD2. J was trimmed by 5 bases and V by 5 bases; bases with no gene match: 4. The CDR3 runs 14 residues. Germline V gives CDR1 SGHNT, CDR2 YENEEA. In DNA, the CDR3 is TGTGCCAGCAGCCAGCGGGGGGCCAACAATGAGCAGTTCTTC. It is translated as CASSQRGANNEQFF. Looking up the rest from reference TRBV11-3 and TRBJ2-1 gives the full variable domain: EAGVVQSPRYKIIEKKQPVAFWCNPISGHNTLYWYLQNLGQGPELLIRYENEEAVDDSQLPKDRFSAERLKGVDSTLKIQPAELGDSAVYLCASSQRGANNEQFFGPGTRLTVL.

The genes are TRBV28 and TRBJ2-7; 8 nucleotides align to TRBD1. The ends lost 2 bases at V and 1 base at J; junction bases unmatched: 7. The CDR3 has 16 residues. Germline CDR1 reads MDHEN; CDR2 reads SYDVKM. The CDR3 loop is CASSLAPDRGSYEQYF. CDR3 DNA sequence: TGTGCCAGCAGTTTAGCCCCTGACAGGGGATCCTACGAGCAGTACTTC.

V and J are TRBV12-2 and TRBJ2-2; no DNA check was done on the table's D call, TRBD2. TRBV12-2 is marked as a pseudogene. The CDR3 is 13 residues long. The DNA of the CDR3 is TGTGCAAGTCGCTTATTGCGCACCGGGGAGCTGTTTTTT. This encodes CASRLLRTGELFF.

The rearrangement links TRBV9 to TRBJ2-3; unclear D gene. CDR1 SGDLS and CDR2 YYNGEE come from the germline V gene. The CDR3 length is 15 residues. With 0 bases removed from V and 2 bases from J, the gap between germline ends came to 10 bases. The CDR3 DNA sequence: TGTGCCAGCAGCGTAGCTGTCGCAGTCACAGATACGCAGTATTTT. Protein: CASSVAVAVTDTQYF.

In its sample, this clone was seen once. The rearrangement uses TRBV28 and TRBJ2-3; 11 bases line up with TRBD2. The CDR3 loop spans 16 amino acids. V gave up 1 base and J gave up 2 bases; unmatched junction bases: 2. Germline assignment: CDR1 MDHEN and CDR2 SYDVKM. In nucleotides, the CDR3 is TGTGCCAGCAGTTTATCACTAGCGGGGGCCACAGATACGCAGTATTTT. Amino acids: CASSLSLAGATDTQYF.

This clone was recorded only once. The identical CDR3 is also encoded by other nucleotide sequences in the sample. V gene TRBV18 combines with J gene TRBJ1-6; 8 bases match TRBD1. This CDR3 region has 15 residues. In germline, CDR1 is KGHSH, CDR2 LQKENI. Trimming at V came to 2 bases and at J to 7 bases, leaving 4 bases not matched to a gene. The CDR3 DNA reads TGTGCCAGCTCACCAGGGACAGGTAGCAATTCACCCCTCCACTTT. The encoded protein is CASSPGTGSNSPLHF.

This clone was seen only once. CDR3 region: CASRPARSSINEQFF. CDR3 nucleotide sequence: TGTGCCAGCAGACCCGCCCGGAGTAGCATCAATGAGCAGTTCTTC. This sequence joins TRBV6-5 and TRBJ2-1; D unclear. Trimming cost V 6 bases and J 6 bases, with 18 bases left between them. This CDR3 contains 15 residues. Germline assignment: CDR1 MNHEY and CDR2 SVGAGI.

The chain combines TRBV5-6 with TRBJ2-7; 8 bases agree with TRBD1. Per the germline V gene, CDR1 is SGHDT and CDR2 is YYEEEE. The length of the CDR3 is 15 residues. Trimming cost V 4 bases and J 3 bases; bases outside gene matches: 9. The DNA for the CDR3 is TGTGCCAGCAGCCTTGCCGGGACAGGTTACTACGAGCAGTACTTC. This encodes CASSLAGTGYYEQYF.

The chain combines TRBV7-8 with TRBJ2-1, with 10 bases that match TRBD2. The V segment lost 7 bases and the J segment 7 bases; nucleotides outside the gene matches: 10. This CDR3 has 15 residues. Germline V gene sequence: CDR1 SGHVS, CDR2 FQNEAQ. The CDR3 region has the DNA TGTGCCAGCACGCTAGCGGGGGCCGGGGGGAATGAGCAGTTCTTC. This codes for CASTLAGAGGNEQFF.

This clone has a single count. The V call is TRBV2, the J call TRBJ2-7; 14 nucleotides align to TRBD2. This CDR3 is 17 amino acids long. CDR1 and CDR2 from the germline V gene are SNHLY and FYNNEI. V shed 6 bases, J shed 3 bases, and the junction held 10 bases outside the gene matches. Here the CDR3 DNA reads TGTGCCAGCAGATGGACTAGCGGGGGGCTGCCTAACTACGAGCAGTACTTC. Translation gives CASRWTSGGLPNYEQYF.

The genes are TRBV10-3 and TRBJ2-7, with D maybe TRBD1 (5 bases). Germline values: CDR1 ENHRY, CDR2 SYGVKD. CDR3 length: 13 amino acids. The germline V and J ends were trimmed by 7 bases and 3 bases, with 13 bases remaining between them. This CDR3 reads CAITQGDSYEQYF. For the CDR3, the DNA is TGTGCCATCACCCAGGGCGATAGCTACGAGCAGTACTTC.

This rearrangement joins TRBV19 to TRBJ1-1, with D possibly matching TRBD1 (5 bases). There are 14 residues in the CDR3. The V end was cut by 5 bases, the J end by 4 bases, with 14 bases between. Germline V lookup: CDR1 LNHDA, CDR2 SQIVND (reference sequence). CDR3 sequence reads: CASSAVRDSTEAFF. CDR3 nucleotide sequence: TGTGCCAGTAGTGCCGTCAGGGATAGCACTGAAGCTTTCTTT.

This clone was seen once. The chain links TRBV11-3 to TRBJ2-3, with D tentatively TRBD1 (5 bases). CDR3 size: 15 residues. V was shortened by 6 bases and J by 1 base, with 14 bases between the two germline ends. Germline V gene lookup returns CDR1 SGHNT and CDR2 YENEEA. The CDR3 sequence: CASSRDQGGTDTQYF. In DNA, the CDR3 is TGTGCCAGCAGTCGAGACCAGGGCGGCACAGATACGCAGTATTTT. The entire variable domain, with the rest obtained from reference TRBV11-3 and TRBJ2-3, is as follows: EAGVVQSPRYKIIEKKQPVAFWCNPISGHNTLYWYLQNLGQGPELLIRYENEEAVDDSQLPKDRFSAERLKGVDSTLKIQPAELGDSAVYLCASSRDQGGTDTQYFGPGTRLTVL.

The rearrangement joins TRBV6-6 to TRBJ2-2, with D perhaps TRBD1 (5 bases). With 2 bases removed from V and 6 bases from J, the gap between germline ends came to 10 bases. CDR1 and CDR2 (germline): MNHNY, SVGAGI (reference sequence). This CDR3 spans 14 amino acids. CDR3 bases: TGTGCCAGCAGTTACCAACGGACACCCGGGGAGCTGTTTTTT. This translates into CASSYQRTPGELFF.

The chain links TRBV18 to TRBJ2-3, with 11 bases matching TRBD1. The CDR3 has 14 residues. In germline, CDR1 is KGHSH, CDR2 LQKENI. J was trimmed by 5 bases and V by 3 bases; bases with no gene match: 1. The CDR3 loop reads CASSPGQGEDTQYF. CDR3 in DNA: TGTGCCAGCTCACCGGGACAGGGGGAAGATACGCAGTATTTT. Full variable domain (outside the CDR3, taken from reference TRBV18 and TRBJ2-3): NAGVMQNPRHLVRRRGQEARLRCSPMKGHSHVYWYRQLPEEGLKFMVYLQKENIIDESGMPKERFSAEFPKEGPSILRIQQVVRGDSAAYFCASSPGQGEDTQYFGPGTRLTVL.

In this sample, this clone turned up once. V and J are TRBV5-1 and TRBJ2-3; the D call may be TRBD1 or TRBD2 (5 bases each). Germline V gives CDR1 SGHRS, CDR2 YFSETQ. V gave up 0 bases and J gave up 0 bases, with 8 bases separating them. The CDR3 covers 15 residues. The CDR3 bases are TGCGCCAGCAGCTTGGAGTGGGGGAGCACAGATACGCAGTATTTT. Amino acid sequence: CASSLEWGSTDTQYF.

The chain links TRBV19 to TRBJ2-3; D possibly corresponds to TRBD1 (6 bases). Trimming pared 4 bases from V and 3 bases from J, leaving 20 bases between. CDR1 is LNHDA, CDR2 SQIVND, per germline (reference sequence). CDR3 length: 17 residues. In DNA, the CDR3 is TGTGCCAGTAGTACCTCCGGGACATCGATCACTACAGATACGCAGTATTTT. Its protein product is CASSTSGTSITTDTQYF.

The CDR3 is CASSLDRGMNTEAFF. In nucleotides, the CDR3 is TGCGCCAGCAGTTTGGACAGGGGTATGAACACTGAAGCTTTCTTT. The gene calls are TRBV4-1 and TRBJ1-1; 9 bases fit TRBD1. The CDR3 loop spans 15 amino acids. The V and J ends lost 6 bases and 0 bases, in that order; junction bases with no gene match: 5. Germline V gene sequence: CDR1 MGHRA, CDR2 YSYEKL.

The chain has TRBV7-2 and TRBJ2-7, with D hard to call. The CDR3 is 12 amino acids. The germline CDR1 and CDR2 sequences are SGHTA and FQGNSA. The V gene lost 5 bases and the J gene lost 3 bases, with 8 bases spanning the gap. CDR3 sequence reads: CASSLNIYEQYF. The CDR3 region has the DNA TGTGCCAGCAGCCTCAACATCTACGAGCAGTACTTC.